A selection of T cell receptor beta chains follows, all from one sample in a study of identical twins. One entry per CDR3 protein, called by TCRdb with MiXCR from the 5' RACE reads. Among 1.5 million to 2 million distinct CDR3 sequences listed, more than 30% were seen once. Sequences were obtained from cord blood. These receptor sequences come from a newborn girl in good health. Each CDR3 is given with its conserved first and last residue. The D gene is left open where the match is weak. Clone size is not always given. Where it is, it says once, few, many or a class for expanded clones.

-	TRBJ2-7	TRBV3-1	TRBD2	CASSQEGRWTSGSDAYEQYF	TGTGCCAGCAGCCAAGAGGGGCGATGGACTAGCGGGAGTGACGCCTACGAGCAGTACTTC
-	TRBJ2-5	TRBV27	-	CASRTSYNEQYF	TGTGCCAGCCGAACTAGCTACAATGAGCAGTACTTC
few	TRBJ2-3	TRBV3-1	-	CASSPRLDPDTQYF	TGTGCCAGCAGCCCCCGACTAGACCCCGATACGCAGTATTTT
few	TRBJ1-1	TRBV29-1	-	CSAYRSMNTEAFF	TGCAGCGCCTACAGGTCTATGAACACTGAAGCTTTCTTT
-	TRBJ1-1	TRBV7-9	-	CASSPPYMNTEAFF	TGTGCCAGCAGCCCGCCCTACATGAACACTGAAGCTTTCTTT
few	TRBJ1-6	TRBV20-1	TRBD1	CSAREGTDYNSPLHF	TGCAGTGCTAGAGAGGGGACAGACTATAATTCACCCCTCCACTTT
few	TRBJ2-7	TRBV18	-	CASSPTETRYAEYF	TGTGCCAGCTCACCGACAGAGACCCGATACGCGGAGTACTTC
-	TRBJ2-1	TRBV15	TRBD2	CATSTGTSGDEQFF	TGTGCCACCAGCACCGGGACTAGTGGGGATGAGCAGTTCTTC
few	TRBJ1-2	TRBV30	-	CAWSRMNYGYTF	TGTGCCTGGAGTCGCATGAACTATGGCTACACCTTC
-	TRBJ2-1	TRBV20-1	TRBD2	CSARKTSGSSGVYNEQFF	TGCAGTGCTAGGAAGACTAGCGGGAGCAGTGGTGTATACAATGAGCAGTTCTTC
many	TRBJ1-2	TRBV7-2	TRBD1	CASIPRTGATYGYTF	TGTGCCAGCATCCCTAGGACAGGGGCGACCTATGGCTACACCTTC
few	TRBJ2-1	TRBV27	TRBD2	CASSLMTSGRLIPSSEQFF	TGTGCCAGCAGTTTAATGACTAGCGGGAGGCTCATCCCCTCAAGTGAGCAGTTCTTC
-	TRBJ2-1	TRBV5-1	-	CASSPRTGRDEQFF	TGCGCCAGCAGCCCTCGGACAGGGAGGGACGAGCAGTTCTTC
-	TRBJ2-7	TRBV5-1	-	CASSLNLDVYEQYF	TGCGCCAGCAGCTTGAATTTGGACGTCTACGAGCAGTACTTC
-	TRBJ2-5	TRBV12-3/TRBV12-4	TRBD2	CASRQPGTSEETQYF	TGTGCCAGCAGGCAGCCGGGGACTAGCGAAGAGACCCAGTACTTC
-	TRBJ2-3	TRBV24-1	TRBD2	CATSDLAGVRQDTQYF	TGTGCCACCAGTGATCTCGCGGGAGTTCGTCAAGATACGCAGTATTTT
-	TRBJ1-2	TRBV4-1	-	CASSQEGYYYGYTF	TGCGCCAGCAGCCAAGAGGGGTATTACTATGGCTACACCTTC
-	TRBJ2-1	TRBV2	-	CASSGTEQVSYNEQFF	TGTGCCAGCAGTGGGACAGAACAAGTGAGCTACAATGAGCAGTTCTTC
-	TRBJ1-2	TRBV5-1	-	CASSLLFTGNYGYTF	TGCGCCAGCAGCTTGTTGTTCACAGGGAACTATGGCTACACCTTC
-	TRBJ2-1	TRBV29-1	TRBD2	CSVERGGGPNNEQFF	TGCAGCGTTGAGAGGGGCGGGGGGCCAAACAATGAGCAGTTCTTC
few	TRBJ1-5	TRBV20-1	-	CSASNGGRLYSNQPQHF	TGCAGTGCTAGTAACGGGGGCCGCCTATATAGCAATCAGCCCCAGCATTTT
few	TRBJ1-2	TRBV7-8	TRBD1	CASSPRIGQGGYGYTF	TGTGCCAGCAGCCCACGAATTGGACAGGGAGGCTATGGCTACACCTTC
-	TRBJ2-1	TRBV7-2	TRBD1	CASSPTGSEQFF	TGTGCCAGCAGCCCGACAGGGAGCGAGCAGTTCTTC
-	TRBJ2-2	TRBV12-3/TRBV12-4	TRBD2	CASSFPGLERTGELFF	TGTGCCAGCAGTTTTCCGGGACTAGAGCGCACCGGGGAGCTGTTTTTT
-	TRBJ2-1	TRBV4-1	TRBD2	CASSQGRVLAGGQTYNEQFF	TGCGCCAGCAGCCAAGGTCGTGTGCTAGCGGGGGGACAGACCTACAATGAGCAGTTCTTC
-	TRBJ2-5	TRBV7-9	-	CASSLVPEGQYF	TGTGCCAGCAGCTTAGTCCCGGAGGGGCAGTACTTC
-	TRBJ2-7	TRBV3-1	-	CASSQDRDTSYGQYF	TGTGCCAGCAGCCAAGACCGTGACACCTCCTACGGGCAGTACTTC
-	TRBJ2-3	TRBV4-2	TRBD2	CASSQDRTSGRHTQYF	TGTGCCAGCAGCCAAGATCGCACTAGCGGGAGGCATACGCAGTATTTT
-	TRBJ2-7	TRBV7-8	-	CASSLASDGPKGPYEQYF	TGTGCCAGCAGCTTAGCCTCCGACGGGCCGAAAGGACCCTACGAGCAGTACTTC
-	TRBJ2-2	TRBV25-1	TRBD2	CASSAPSGYTGELFF	TGTGCCAGCAGTGCCCCTAGCGGTTACACCGGGGAGCTGTTTTTT
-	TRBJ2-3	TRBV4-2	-	CASSQYGGPADTQYF	TGTGCCAGCAGCCAATACGGGGGCCCCGCAGATACGCAGTATTTT
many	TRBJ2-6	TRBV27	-	CASSSFGGANVLTF	TGTGCCAGCAGTTCTTTTGGTGGGGCCAACGTCCTGACTTTC
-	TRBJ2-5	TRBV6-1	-	CASSELRATSDEQYF	TGTGCCAGCAGTGAACTGCGGGCCACAAGTGATGAGCAGTACTTC
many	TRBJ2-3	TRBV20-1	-	CSASGDTDTQYF	TGCAGTGCTAGCGGGGACACAGATACGCAGTATTTT
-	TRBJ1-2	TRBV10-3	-	CAISLQGRTNYGYTF	TGTGCCATCAGCCTACAGGGAAGGACTAACTATGGCTACACCTTC
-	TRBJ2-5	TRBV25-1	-	CASSPRRLERETQYF	TGTGCCAGCAGCCCCAGGCGGTTGGAGAGAGAGACCCAGTACTTC
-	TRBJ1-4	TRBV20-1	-	CSARVPGAEKLFF	TGCAGTGCTAGAGTCCCCGGGGCCGAAAAACTGTTTTTT
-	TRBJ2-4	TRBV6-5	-	CASRRPGNGNIQYF	TGTGCCAGCAGACGACCAGGAAACGGAAACATTCAGTACTTC
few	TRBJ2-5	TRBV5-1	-	CASSLGDLGTQYF	TGCGCCAGCAGCTTGGGGGATCTCGGGACCCAGTACTTC
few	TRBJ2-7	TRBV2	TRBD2	CASSQISGGISYEQYF	TGTGCCAGCAGTCAAATTAGCGGGGGGATCTCCTACGAGCAGTACTTC
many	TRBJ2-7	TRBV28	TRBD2	CASSPYPGLASYEQYF	TGTGCCAGCAGTCCGTATCCGGGACTAGCCTCCTACGAGCAGTACTTC
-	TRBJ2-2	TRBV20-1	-	CSARIRNTGELFF	TGCAGTGCTAGAATTAGGAACACCGGGGAGCTGTTTTTT
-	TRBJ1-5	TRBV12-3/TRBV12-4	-	CASSLLLHSNQPQHF	TGTGCCAGCAGTTTGTTGTTGCATAGCAATCAGCCCCAGCATTTT
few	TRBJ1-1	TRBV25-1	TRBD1	CASSQGQLNEAFF	TGTGCCAGCAGTCAGGGACAGTTGAATGAAGCTTTCTTT
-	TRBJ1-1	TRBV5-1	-	CASRGGLRMNTEAFF	TGCGCCAGCAGGGGGGGGTTACGAATGAACACTGAAGCTTTCTTT
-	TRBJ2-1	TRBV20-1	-	CSAFNITSSVDEQFF	TGCAGTGCTTTTAATATAACTTCTAGCGTGGATGAGCAGTTCTTC
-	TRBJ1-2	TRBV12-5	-	CASGLVPGLAGTNYGYTF	TGTGCTAGTGGTTTGGTACCTGGATTGGCGGGAACTAACTATGGCTACACCTTC
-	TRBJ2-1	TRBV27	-	CASSLSRLDYNEQFF	TGTGCCAGCAGTTTATCCCGACTAGACTACAATGAGCAGTTCTTC
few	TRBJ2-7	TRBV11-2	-	CASSLEPFSYEQYF	TGTGCCAGCAGCTTAGAGCCCTTCTCCTACGAGCAGTACTTC
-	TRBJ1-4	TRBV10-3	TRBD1	CAISEPRQGTEKLFF	TGTGCCATCAGTGAGCCGAGACAGGGGACTGAAAAACTGTTTTTT
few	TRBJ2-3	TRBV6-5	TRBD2	CASSYLPLAGVADTQYF	TGTGCCAGCAGTTACCTACCCCTAGCGGGAGTTGCGGATACGCAGTATTTT
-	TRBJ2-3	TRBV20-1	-	CSAREGSVLTDTQYF	TGCAGTGCTAGAGAGGGTTCGGTCCTCACAGATACGCAGTATTTT
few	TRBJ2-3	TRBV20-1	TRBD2	CSASPTSVVDTQYF	TGCAGTGCTAGCCCCACTAGCGTGGTTGATACGCAGTATTTT
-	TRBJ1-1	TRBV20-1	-	CSAREQAGINTEAFF	TGCAGTGCTAGAGAACAGGCCGGGATAAACACTGAAGCTTTCTTT
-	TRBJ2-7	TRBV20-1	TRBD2	CSARDRGGSLFYEQYF	TGCAGTGCTAGAGATCGGGGCGGGAGTCTTTTCTACGAGCAGTACTTC
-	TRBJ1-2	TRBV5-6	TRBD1	CASRMGQVYGYTF	TGTGCCAGCAGAATGGGACAGGTTTATGGCTACACCTTC
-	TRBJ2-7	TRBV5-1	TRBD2	CASSFKTSGGLLSSYNEQYF	TGCGCCAGCAGCTTCAAGACTAGCGGGGGCCTTCTTAGCTCCTACAATGAGCAGTACTTC
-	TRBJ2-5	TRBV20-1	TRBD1	CSARFTGTGGETQYF	TGCAGTGCTCGCTTCACTGGGACAGGGGGCGAGACCCAGTACTTC
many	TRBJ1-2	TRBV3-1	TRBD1	CASRQDRGGYTF	TGTGCCAGCAGACAGGACAGGGGAGGCTACACCTTC
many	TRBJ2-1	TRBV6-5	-	CASSYSRGFEQFF	TGTGCCAGCAGTTACTCGCGAGGATTTGAACAGTTCTTC